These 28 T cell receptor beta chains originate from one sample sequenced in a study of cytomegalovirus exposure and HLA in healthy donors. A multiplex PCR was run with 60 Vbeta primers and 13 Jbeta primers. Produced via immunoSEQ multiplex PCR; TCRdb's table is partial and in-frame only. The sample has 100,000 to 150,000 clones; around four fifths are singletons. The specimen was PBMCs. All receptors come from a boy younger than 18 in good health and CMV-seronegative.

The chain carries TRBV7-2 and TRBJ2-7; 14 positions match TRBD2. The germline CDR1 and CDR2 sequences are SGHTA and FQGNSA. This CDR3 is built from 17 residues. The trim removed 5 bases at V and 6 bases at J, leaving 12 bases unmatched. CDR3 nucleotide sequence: TGTGCCAGCAGCGCAACGGGGGGGGGACTAGCGGGAGCCGAGCAGTACTTC. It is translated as CASSATGGGLAGAEQYF.

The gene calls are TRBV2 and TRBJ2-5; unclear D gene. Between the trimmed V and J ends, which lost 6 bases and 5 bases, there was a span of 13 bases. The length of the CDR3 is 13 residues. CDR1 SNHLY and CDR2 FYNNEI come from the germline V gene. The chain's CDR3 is CASRYRQAETQYF. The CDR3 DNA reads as TGTGCCAGCAGATACCGCCAGGCGGAGACCCAGTACTTC.

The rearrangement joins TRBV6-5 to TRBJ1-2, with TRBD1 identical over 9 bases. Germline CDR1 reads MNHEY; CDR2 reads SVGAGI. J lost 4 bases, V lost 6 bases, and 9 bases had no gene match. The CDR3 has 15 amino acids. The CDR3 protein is CASSAGTGSAYGYTF. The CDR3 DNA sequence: TGTGCCAGCAGCGCTGGGACAGGGAGTGCCTATGGCTACACCTTC.

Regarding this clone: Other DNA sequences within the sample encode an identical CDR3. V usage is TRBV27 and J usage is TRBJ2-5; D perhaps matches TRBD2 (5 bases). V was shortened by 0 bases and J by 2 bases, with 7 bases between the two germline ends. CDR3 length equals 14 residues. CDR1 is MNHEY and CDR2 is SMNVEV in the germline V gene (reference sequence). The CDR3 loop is CASSLSPGQETQYF. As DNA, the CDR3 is TGTGCCAGCAGTTTATCTCCGGGACAAGAGACCCAGTACTTC.

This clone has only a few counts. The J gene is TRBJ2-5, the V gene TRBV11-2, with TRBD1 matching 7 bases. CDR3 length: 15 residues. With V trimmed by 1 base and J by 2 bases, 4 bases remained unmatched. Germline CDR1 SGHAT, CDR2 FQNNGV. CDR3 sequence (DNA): TGTGCCAGCAGCTTAGGTGGGACAGCTCAAGAGACCCAGTACTTC. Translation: CASSLGGTAQETQYF.

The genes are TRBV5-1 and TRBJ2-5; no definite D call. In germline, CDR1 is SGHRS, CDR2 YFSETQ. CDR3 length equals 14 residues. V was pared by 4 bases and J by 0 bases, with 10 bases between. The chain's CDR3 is CASSLGADQETQYF. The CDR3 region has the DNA TGCGCCAGCAGCCTCGGAGCCGACCAAGAGACCCAGTACTTC.

CDR3 sequence (DNA): TGTGCCAGTGACCCGGGTGGCCTAGCGGGATTTACCGGGGAGCTGTTTTTT. It yields the protein CASDPGGLAGFTGELFF. The V call is TRBV19, the J call TRBJ2-2, with 9 bases aligning to TRBD2. CDR3 length: 17 amino acids. Germline CDR1 and CDR2: LNHDA and SQIVND (reference sequence). J gave up 5 bases and V 8 bases, and 15 bases lay outside the gene matches.

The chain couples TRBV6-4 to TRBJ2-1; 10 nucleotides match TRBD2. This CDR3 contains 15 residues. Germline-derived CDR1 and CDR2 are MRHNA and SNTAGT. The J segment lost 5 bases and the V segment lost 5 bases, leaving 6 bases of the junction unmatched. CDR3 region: CASSTIAGGHNEQFF. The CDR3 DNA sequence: TGTGCCAGCAGTACCATAGCGGGGGGCCACAATGAGCAGTTCTTC.

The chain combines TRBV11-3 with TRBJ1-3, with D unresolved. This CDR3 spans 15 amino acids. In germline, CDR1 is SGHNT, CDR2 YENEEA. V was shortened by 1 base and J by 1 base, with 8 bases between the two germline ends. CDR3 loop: CASSLAPGSGNTIYF. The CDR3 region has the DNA TGTGCCAGCAGCTTAGCCCCGGGATCTGGAAACACCATATATTTT.

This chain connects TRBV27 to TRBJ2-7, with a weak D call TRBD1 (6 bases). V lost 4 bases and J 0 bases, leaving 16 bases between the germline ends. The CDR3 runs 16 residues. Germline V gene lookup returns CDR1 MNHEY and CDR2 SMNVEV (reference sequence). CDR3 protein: CASSSFFRDNSYEQYF. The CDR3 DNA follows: TGTGCCAGCAGTTCATTTTTCCGGGACAACTCCTACGAGCAGTACTTC.

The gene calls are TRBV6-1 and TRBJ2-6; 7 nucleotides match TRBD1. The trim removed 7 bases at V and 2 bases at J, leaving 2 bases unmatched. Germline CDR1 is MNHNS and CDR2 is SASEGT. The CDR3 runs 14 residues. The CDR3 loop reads CASKTGAGANVLTF. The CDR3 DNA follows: TGTGCCAGCAAAACAGGGGCTGGGGCCAACGTCCTGACTTTC.

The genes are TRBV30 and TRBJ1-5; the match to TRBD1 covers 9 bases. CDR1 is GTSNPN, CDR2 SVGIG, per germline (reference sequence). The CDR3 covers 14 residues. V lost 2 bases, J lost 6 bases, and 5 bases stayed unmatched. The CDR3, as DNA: TGTGCCTGGAGTTTTAGACAGGGGGGTCAGCCCCAGCATTTT. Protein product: CAWSFRQGGQPQHF.

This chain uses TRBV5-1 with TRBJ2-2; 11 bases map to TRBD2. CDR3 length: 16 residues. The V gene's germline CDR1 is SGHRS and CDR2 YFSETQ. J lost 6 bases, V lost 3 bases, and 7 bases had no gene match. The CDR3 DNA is TGCGCCAGCAGCTCAGTAGCGGGAGGGCCGTCCGGGGAGCTGTTTTTT. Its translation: CASSSVAGGPSGELFF.

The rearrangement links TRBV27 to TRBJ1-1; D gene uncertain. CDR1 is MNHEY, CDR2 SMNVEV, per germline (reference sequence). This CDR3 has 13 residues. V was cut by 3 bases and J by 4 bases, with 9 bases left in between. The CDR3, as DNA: TGTGCCAGCAGTTTTGGACTGACCACTGAAGCTTTCTTT. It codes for CASSFGLTTEAFF.

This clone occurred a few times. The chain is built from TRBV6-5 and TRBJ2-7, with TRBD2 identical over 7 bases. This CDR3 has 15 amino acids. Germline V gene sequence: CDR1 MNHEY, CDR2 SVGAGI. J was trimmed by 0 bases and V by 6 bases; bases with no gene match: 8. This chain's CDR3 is CASRYSGESSYEQYF. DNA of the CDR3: TGTGCCAGCAGATACAGCGGGGAGAGCTCCTACGAGCAGTACTTC.

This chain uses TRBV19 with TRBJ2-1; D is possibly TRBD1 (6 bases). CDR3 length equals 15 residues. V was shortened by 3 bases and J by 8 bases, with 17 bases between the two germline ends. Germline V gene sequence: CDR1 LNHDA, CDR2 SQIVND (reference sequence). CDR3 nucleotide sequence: TGTGCCAGTAGTATGGCCCAGGGGCTTAGGGATGAGCAGTTCTTC. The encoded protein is CASSMAQGLRDEQFF.

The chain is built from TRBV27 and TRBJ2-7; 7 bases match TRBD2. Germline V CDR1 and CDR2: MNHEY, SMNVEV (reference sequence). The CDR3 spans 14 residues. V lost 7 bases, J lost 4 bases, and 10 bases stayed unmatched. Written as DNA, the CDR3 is TGTGCCAGCACGCGGGGAGGGGAGGATTACGAGCAGTACTTC. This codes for CASTRGGEDYEQYF.

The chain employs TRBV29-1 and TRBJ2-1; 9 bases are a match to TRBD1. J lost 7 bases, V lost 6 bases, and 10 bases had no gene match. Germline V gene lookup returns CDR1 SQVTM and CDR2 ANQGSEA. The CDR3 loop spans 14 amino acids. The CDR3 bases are TGCAGCGTAGACAGGGGGAGGGGGGGTAATGAGCAGTTCTTC. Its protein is CSVDRGRGGNEQFF.

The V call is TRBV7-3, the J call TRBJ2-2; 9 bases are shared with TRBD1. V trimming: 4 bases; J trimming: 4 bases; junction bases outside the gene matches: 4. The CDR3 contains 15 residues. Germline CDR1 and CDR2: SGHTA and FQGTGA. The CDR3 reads CASSSGQGITGELFF. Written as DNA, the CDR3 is TGTGCCAGCAGCTCTGGACAGGGGATCACCGGGGAGCTGTTTTTT. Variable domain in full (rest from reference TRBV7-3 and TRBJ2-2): GAGVSQTPSNKVTEKGKYVELRCDPISGHTALYWYRQSLGQGPEFLIYFQGTGAADDSGLPNDRFFAVRPEGSVSTLKIQRTERGDSAVYLCASSSGQGITGELFFGEGSRLTVL.

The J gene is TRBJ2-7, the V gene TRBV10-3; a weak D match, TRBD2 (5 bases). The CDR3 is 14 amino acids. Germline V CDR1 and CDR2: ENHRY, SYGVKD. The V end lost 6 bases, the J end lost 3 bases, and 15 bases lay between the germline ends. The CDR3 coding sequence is TGTGCCATCAGAGATTCTAGCACCTACTACGAGCAGTACTTC. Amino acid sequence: CAIRDSSTYYEQYF.

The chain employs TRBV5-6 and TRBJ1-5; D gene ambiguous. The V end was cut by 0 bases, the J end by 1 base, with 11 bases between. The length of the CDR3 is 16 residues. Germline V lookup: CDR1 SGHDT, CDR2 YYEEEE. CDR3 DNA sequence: TGTGCCAGCAGCTTGGGGGAGATGGGCAGCAATCAGCCCCAGCATTTT. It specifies CASSLGEMGSNQPQHF.

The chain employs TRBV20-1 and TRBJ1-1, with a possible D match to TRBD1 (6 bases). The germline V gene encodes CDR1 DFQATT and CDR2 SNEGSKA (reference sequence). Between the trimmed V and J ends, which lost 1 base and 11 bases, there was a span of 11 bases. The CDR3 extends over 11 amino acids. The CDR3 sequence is CSARVGGRAFF. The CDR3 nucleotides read TGCAGTGCTAGAGTGGGGGGGCGGGCTTTCTTT.

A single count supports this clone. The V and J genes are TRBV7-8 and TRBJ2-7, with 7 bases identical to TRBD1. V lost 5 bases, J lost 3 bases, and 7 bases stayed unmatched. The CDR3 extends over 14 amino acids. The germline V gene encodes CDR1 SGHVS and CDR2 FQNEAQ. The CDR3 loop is CASSDGQDLYEQYF. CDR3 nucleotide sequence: TGTGCCAGCAGCGATGGACAGGACCTCTACGAGCAGTACTTC.

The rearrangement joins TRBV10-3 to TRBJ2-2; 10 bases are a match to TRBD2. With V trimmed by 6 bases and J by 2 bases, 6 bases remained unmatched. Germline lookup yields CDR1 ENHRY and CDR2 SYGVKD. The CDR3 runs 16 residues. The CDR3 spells CAIRTRTSGNTGELFF. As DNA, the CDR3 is TGTGCCATCAGAACTAGGACTAGCGGTAACACCGGGGAGCTGTTTTTT.

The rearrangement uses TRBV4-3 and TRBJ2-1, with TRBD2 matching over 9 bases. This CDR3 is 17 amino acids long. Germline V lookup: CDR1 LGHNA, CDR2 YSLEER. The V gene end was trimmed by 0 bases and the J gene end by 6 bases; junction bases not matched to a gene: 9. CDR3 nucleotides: TGCGCCAGCAGCCAAGATCGGGCGGGAGGGCCAATCAATGAGCAGTTCTTC. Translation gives CASSQDRAGGPINEQFF.

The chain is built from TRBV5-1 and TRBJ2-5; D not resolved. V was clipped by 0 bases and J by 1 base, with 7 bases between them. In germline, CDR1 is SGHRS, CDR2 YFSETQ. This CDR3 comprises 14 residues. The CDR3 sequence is CASSLVGFQETQYF. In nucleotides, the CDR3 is TGCGCCAGCAGCTTGGTCGGGTTCCAAGAGACCCAGTACTTC.

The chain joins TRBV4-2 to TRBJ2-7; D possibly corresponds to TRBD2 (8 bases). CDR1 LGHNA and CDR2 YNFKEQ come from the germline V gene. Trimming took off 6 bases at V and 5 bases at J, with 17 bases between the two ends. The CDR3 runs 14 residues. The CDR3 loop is CASRISGGGNEQYF. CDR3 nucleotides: TGTGCCAGCAGGATATCGGGAGGGGGCAACGAGCAGTACTTC.

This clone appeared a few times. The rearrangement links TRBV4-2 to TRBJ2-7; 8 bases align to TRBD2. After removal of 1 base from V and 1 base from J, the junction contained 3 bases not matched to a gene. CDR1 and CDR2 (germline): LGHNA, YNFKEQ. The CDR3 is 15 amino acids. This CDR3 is CASSQGASGSYEQYF. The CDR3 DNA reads TGTGCCAGCAGCCAAGGGGCTAGCGGGTCCTACGAGCAGTACTTC.